These 32 T cell receptor beta chains originate from one sample sequenced in a study of sequential checkpoint blockade in melanoma. The table came from immunoSEQ multiplex PCR; TCRdb's copy has only in-frame clones and leaves some out. The sample yields 3,000 to 4,500 clones, more than 55% seen once. Stated treatment: randomized to nivolumab then ipilimumab (arm A) or the reverse (arm B). The sequences come from CD8+ T cells sorted from blood (inferred from file names), collected from a patient given nivolumab and ipilimumab in sequence. The origin of the receptors is a human donor with melanoma.

The V gene is TRBV2, the J gene TRBJ2-7, with 7 positions matching TRBD1. In germline, CDR1 is SNHLY, CDR2 FYNNEI. V lost 6 bases to trimming and J lost 4 bases; unmatched junction nucleotides: 3. The CDR3 extends over 12 amino acids. CDR3 coding DNA: TGTGCCAGCAGAGACAGGGTGTACGAGCAGTACTTC. Translated, it gives CASRDRVYEQYF.

V and J are TRBV29-1 and TRBJ1-3; no firm D call. CDR3 length: 13 residues. Trimming pared 5 bases from V and 3 bases from J, leaving 11 bases between. Germline V gives CDR1 SQVTM, CDR2 ANQGSEA. This chain's CDR3 is CSVIWADGNTIYF. CDR3 sequence (DNA): TGCAGCGTTATATGGGCAGATGGAAACACCATATATTTT.

The chain uses TRBV4-2 and TRBJ2-7, with 7 positions matching TRBD2. Unmatched junction bases numbered 9, after V lost 0 bases and J lost 4 bases. The CDR3 has 16 residues. Per germline, CDR1 LGHNA and CDR2 YNFKEQ. The CDR3 region is CASSQDLGGGGYEQYF. The DNA of the CDR3 is TGTGCCAGCAGCCAAGATTTGGGCGGGGGTGGGTACGAGCAGTACTTC.

This clone was detected only a few times. The chain joins TRBV21-1 to TRBJ2-7; the listed D gene, TRBD2, was not tested against the DNA. TRBV21-1 counts as a pseudogene. The CDR3 contains 13 residues. The DNA of the CDR3 is TGTGCCAGCAGCAAAGTCGGGGGGAACGAGCAGTACTTC. This codes for CASSKVGGNEQYF.

As DNA, the CDR3 is TGTGCCACCAGCGGCCAGGGACTAGCTACAGATACGCAGTATTTT. This translates into CATSGQGLATDTQYF. This chain connects TRBV15 to TRBJ2-3; 9 nucleotides agree with TRBD2. Germline V lookup: CDR1 LNHNV, CDR2 YYDKDF (reference sequence). The CDR3 contains 15 residues. Losses at the gene ends were 5 bases for V and 3 bases for J; bases not matched to a gene: 6.

J is TRBJ2-7 and V is TRBV7-8; no clear D gene. Germline V lookup: CDR1 SGHVS, CDR2 FQNEAQ. The CDR3 covers 12 residues. Trimming took off 5 bases at V and 1 base at J, with 6 bases between the two ends. The CDR3 DNA is TGTGCCAGCAGCGCAGGATCCTACGAGCAGTACTTC. It translates to CASSAGSYEQYF.

The genes are TRBV6-5 and TRBJ2-2; D call uncertain. Germline assignment: CDR1 MNHEY and CDR2 SVGAGI. V gave up 5 bases and J gave up 3 bases, with 7 bases separating them. This CDR3 is 13 amino acids long. The CDR3 here is CASSHPDTGELFF. For the CDR3, the DNA is TGTGCCAGCAGTCACCCAGACACCGGGGAGCTGTTTTTT.

The chain recombines TRBV27 with TRBJ2-2; TRBD1 agrees at 9 bases. CDR1 is MNHEY, CDR2 SMNVEV, per germline (reference sequence). The CDR3 has 17 amino acids. J was trimmed by 4 bases and V by 5 bases; bases with no gene match: 11. The CDR3 region is CASSIRTGDYLTGELFF. As DNA, the CDR3 is TGTGCCAGCAGTATACGGACAGGGGACTATCTCACCGGGGAGCTGTTTTTT.

The genes are TRBV7-8 and TRBJ2-1, with 9 bases that match TRBD2. Germline loops: CDR1 SGHVS, CDR2 FQNEAQ. The CDR3 is made up of 18 amino acids. V shed 4 bases, J shed 5 bases, and the junction held 15 bases outside the gene matches. The CDR3: CASSWIIAGGSGDNEQFF. The CDR3 region has the DNA TGTGCCAGCAGCTGGATTATTGCGGGGGGGTCGGGCGACAATGAGCAGTTCTTC.

The chain combines TRBV4-1 with TRBJ2-1; TRBD1 aligns across 9 bases. The germline V gene encodes CDR1 MGHRA and CDR2 YSYEKL. The V segment lost 4 bases and the J segment 9 bases; nucleotides outside the gene matches: 7. CDR3 size: 14 residues. In DNA form, the CDR3 reads TGCGCCAGCAGCCGTAGGACAGGGGATGGTGAGCAGTTCTTC. Its translation: CASSRRTGDGEQFF.

The chain joins TRBV9 to TRBJ2-7; maybe TRBD1 (5 bases). From germline, CDR1 is SGDLS and CDR2 YYNGEE. CDR3 size: 15 residues. V gave up 0 bases and J gave up 2 bases, with 12 bases separating them. The CDR3 region is CASSVGTGRTYEQYF. The CDR3 region has the DNA TGTGCCAGCAGCGTAGGTACAGGCCGAACCTACGAGCAGTACTTC.

The chain employs TRBV19 and TRBJ1-1; unclear D gene. The CDR3 contains 15 residues. The V gene's germline CDR1 is LNHDA and CDR2 SQIVND (reference sequence). The germline V and J ends were trimmed by 5 bases and 0 bases, with 13 bases remaining between them. This CDR3 reads CASSSFGELNTEAFF. In nucleotides, the CDR3 is TGTGCCAGTAGTTCGTTCGGGGAGCTGAACACTGAAGCTTTCTTT.

The gene calls are TRBV27 and TRBJ1-4; the D gene is possibly TRBD1 (5 bases). The CDR3 loop spans 14 amino acids. The germline V gene encodes CDR1 MNHEY and CDR2 SMNVEV (reference sequence). V gave up 3 bases and J gave up 7 bases, with 12 bases separating them. The chain's CDR3 is CASSLGGVFEKLFF. In DNA, the CDR3 is TGTGCCAGCAGTTTGGGGGGTGTGTTTGAAAAACTGTTTTTT.

This clone is a singleton in its sample. The rearrangement uses TRBV10-3 and TRBJ1-3; no reliable D call. The CDR3 extends over 15 amino acids. Per germline, CDR1 ENHRY and CDR2 SYGVKD. With 2 bases removed from V and 4 bases from J, the gap between germline ends came to 12 bases. This chain's CDR3 is CAISEPGGGGNTIYF. The CDR3 DNA reads TGTGCCATCAGTGAGCCCGGAGGCGGGGGAAACACCATATATTTT.

The chain carries TRBV2 and TRBJ1-2, with TRBD1 as a possible D gene (6 bases). The germline gives CDR1 SNHLY, CDR2 FYNNEI. The CDR3 extends over 16 amino acids. The ends were cut back, 7 bases at V and 0 bases at J, with 18 bases in the middle. The CDR3 protein is CASKFGTGLPNYGYTF. The CDR3 DNA is TGTGCCAGCAAGTTCGGTACAGGGTTACCTAACTATGGCTACACCTTC.

This clone ranks as large. This chain's CDR3 is CASSKERFTEAFF. The CDR3 DNA sequence: TGTGCCAGCAGCAAAGAGCGGTTCACTGAAGCTTTCTTT. This rearrangement joins TRBV21-1 to TRBJ1-1. TRBV21-1 is a listed pseudogene. This CDR3 has 13 amino acids.

This clone was observed a few times. V gene TRBV7-2 combines with J gene TRBJ2-1; 8 bases line up with TRBD2. The CDR3 sequence is 15 residues long. Germline V gene sequence: CDR1 SGHTA, CDR2 FQGNSA. Unmatched junction bases numbered 7, after V lost 5 bases and J lost 4 bases. CDR3 sequence: CASSPTSGPYNEQFF. The CDR3 DNA sequence: TGTGCCAGCAGCCCTACTAGCGGACCTTACAATGAGCAGTTCTTC.

The chain recombines TRBV7-2 with TRBJ1-3; weak D call: TRBD1 (6 bases). This CDR3 has 19 residues. V lost 5 bases and J 2 bases, leaving 25 bases between the germline ends. CDR1 and CDR2 from the germline V gene are SGHTA and FQGNSA. The DNA for the CDR3 is TGTGCCAGCAGCCCCGACAGGCTTAACTTCTGGGTTGCTGGAAACACCATATATTTT. Translating it yields CASSPDRLNFWVAGNTIYF.

The CDR3 DNA follows: TGTGCCAGCAGTTTAGGGGCCGAGTCGTACTTC. This sequence encodes CASSLGAESYF. The rearrangement joins TRBV28 to TRBJ2-7; a possible D gene is TRBD1 (5 bases). Germline V gene data show CDR1 as MDHEN and CDR2 as SYDVKM. V gave up 2 bases and J gave up 12 bases, with 11 bases separating them. CDR3 length equals 11 residues.

The chain employs TRBV19 and TRBJ2-1; 10 bases are a match to TRBD2. Per germline, CDR1 LNHDA and CDR2 SQIVND (reference sequence). With V trimmed by 9 bases and J by 5 bases, 4 bases remained unmatched. This CDR3 comprises 13 residues. The CDR3 bases are TGTGCCAGCTGGACTAGCGGAAACAATGAGCAGTTCTTC. It is translated as CASWTSGNNEQFF. Full variable domain (rest looked up from reference TRBV19 and TRBJ2-1): DGGITQSPKYLFRKEGQNVTLSCEQNLNHDAMYWYRQDPGQGLRLIYYSQIVNDFQKGDIAEGYSVSREKKESFPLTVTSAQKNPTAFYLCASWTSGNNEQFFGPGTRLTVL.

Only a few counts were recorded for this clone. The V and J genes are TRBV27 and TRBJ1-2, with 7 bases identical to TRBD1. Germline V gene data show CDR1 as MNHEY and CDR2 as SMNVEV (reference sequence). CDR3 length equals 12 residues. The trim removed 4 bases at V and 6 bases at J, leaving 2 bases unmatched. The CDR3 sequence: CASSSGGDGYTF. The DNA for the CDR3 is TGTGCCAGCAGTTCAGGGGGAGATGGCTACACCTTC.

This chain links TRBV2 with TRBJ2-5; D is undetermined. The CDR3 runs to 14 residues. Trimming stripped 4 bases from V and 2 bases from J, with 11 bases between. Per the germline V gene, CDR1 is SNHLY and CDR2 is FYNNEI. The CDR3 sequence is CASSGGPKQETQYF. The CDR3 DNA reads TGTGCCAGCAGTGGCGGCCCCAAACAAGAGACCCAGTACTTC.

V gene TRBV7-8 combines with J gene TRBJ2-7, with D tentatively TRBD2 (5 bases). Germline CDR1 reads SGHVS; CDR2 reads FQNEAQ. This CDR3 comprises 15 residues. The V end lost 4 bases, the J end lost 2 bases, and 15 bases lay between the germline ends. The CDR3 sequence: CASSSPLYGAYEQYF. CDR3 nucleotide sequence: TGTGCCAGCAGCTCCCCCCTATACGGGGCCTACGAGCAGTACTTC. The variable domain in full, completed from reference TRBV7-8 and TRBJ2-7, reads GAGVSQSPRYKVAKRGQDVALRCDPISGHVSLFWYQQALGQGPEFLTYFQNEAQLDKSGLPSDRFFAERPEGSVSTLKIQRTQQEDSAVYLCASSSPLYGAYEQYFGPGTRLTVT.

In its sample, this clone was seen once. The genes are TRBV30 and TRBJ2-1; TRBD2 might be the D (6 bases). V was cut by 0 bases and J by 7 bases, with 10 bases left in between. This CDR3 has 13 residues. CDR1 and CDR2 from the germline V gene are GTSNPN and SVGIG (reference sequence). The CDR3 loop reads CAWSVLGGNEQFF. CDR3 sequence (DNA): TGTGCCTGGAGTGTACTGGGGGGTAATGAGCAGTTCTTC.

The chain uses TRBV5-4 and TRBJ2-5; weak D call: TRBD2 (6 bases). The J call may not be correct, given that the DNA end is closer to TRBJ2-7. Per germline, CDR1 SGHNT and CDR2 YYREEE (reference sequence). The CDR3 contains 14 residues. CDR3 in DNA: TGTGCCAGCAGCTTCTTAGCGGACACCTACGAGCAGTACTTC. Protein product: CASSFLADTYEQYF.

J is TRBJ2-3 and V is TRBV6-1, with D perhaps matching TRBD1 (6 bases). This CDR3 has 17 residues. Germline V gene lookup returns CDR1 MNHNS and CDR2 SASEGT. Between the trimmed V and J ends, which lost 0 bases and 0 bases, there was a span of 13 bases. The CDR3 protein is CASSEAQGHSSTDTQYF. CDR3 nucleotides: TGTGCCAGCAGTGAAGCACAGGGACATTCTAGCACAGATACGCAGTATTTT.

The chain recombines TRBV29-1 with TRBJ1-2; D ambiguous. The V end was cut by 5 bases, the J end by 3 bases, with 10 bases between. The CDR3 is 12 amino acids. Germline V CDR1 and CDR2: SQVTM, ANQGSEA. The CDR3 coding sequence is TGCAGCGTTTCTGACGGGTACTATGGCTACACCTTC. Translated, it gives CSVSDGYYGYTF. Full variable domain (rest looked up from reference TRBV29-1 and TRBJ1-2): SAVISQKPSRDICQRGTSLTIQCQVDSQVTMMFWYRQQPGQSLTLIATANQGSEATYESGFVIDKFPISRPNLTFSTLTVSNMSPEDSSIYLCSVSDGYYGYTFGSGTRLTVV.

The chain is built from TRBV4-1 and TRBJ2-7; TRBD2 is a possible D gene (5 bases). The CDR3 runs 14 residues. Germline V gene lookup returns CDR1 MGHRA and CDR2 YSYEKL. Trimming removed 4 bases at V and 6 bases at J, with 16 bases between. CDR3 nucleotide sequence: TGCGCCAGCAGCCCAAGGCGGGCAGACGGCGAGCAGTACTTC. This encodes CASSPRRADGEQYF.

This clone was seen a handful of times. A far larger clone is only one base removed, so a read error is likely. This same CDR3 is encoded by further DNA sequences in the sample. The rearrangement joins TRBV19 to TRBJ2-7, with unresolved D. CDR3 size: 15 residues. Trimming left V 2 bases short and J 7 bases short, with 18 bases between. Germline V gene data show CDR1 as LNHDA and CDR2 as SQIVND (reference sequence). CDR3 loop: CASSITQRGDNEQYF. The CDR3 nucleotides read TGTGCCAGTAGTATAACCCAGCGAGGAGATAATGAGCAGTACTTC.

The chain combines TRBV5-1 with TRBJ1-1; 7 nucleotides align to TRBD1. Per germline, CDR1 SGHRS and CDR2 YFSETQ. The CDR3 length is 14 residues. V was clipped by 4 bases and J by 8 bases; unmatched bases: 11. The CDR3 is CASSQSLTGPEAFF. The CDR3 DNA reads TGCGCCAGCAGCCAGAGCCTGACAGGGCCCGAAGCTTTCTTT.

V gene TRBV18 combines with J gene TRBJ2-1; TRBD2 matches 12 bases. The CDR3 consists of 16 residues. The V and J ends lost 0 bases and 3 bases, in that order; junction bases with no gene match: 0. Germline V gives CDR1 KGHSH, CDR2 LQKENI. The CDR3 loop is CASSPPGLAGYNEQFF. The CDR3 DNA sequence: TGTGCCAGCTCACCACCGGGACTAGCGGGCTACAATGAGCAGTTCTTC.

The J gene is TRBJ2-3, the V gene TRBV4-1; 8 bases line up with TRBD1. The CDR3 contains 15 residues. V was pared by 5 bases and J by 2 bases, with 6 bases of the junction left unmatched. Germline CDR1 MGHRA, CDR2 YSYEKL. Here the CDR3 reads CASSSGTGDTDTQYF. CDR3 bases: TGCGCCAGCAGCTCCGGGACAGGCGACACAGATACGCAGTATTTT.